This passage covers 9 T cell receptor beta chains from one sample sequenced in a study of blood T cell repertoires in COVID-19. Clones were sequenced by immunoSEQ multiplex PCR, and TCRdb holds only the in-frame ones, with some missing. The sample includes 81,000 or so clones, about nine tenths of them seen just once. The sample was peripheral blood. The receptors were gathered from a man in his 70s with active or convalescent COVID-19.

V and J are TRBV5-4 and TRBJ1-1; D might be TRBD1 (6 bases). V lost 2 bases and J 1 base, leaving 12 bases between the germline ends. CDR3 length: 15 amino acids. Per the germline V gene, CDR1 is SGHNT and CDR2 is YYREEE (reference sequence). CDR3 nucleotide sequence: TGTGCCAGCAGCTTTCCGAAGACAGGGAACACTGAAGCTTTCTTT. It codes for CASSFPKTGNTEAFF.

This clone has only one observation. The DNA of the CDR3 is TGTGCCAGCAGTCCGGGACACCTCCTTACGCAGTATTTT. Its translation: CASSPGHLLTQYF. The chain employs TRBV12-3 or TRBV12-4 and TRBJ2-3; D is possibly TRBD1 (6 bases). CDR3 length: 13 amino acids. The V and J ends lost 5 bases and 8 bases respectively, with 14 bases between them.

V usage is TRBV28 and J usage is TRBJ2-1, with 12 bases that match TRBD2. Germline V CDR1 and CDR2: MDHEN, SYDVKM. The CDR3 runs 18 residues. V dropped 1 base and J dropped 5; count of bases not matched to a gene: 9. The DNA for the CDR3 is TGTGCCAGCAGTTTATTTGCTAGCGGGGGGGCGGGCCACAATGAGCAGTTCTTC. Protein sequence: CASSLFASGGAGHNEQFF.

The rearrangement links TRBV2 to TRBJ1-1; D perhaps matches TRBD1 (6 bases). This CDR3 is 14 amino acids long. Looked up from germline, CDR1 is SNHLY and CDR2 is FYNNEI. Deletions cut 8 bases from V and 0 bases from J, with 13 bases between. CDR3 protein: CASRDIIMNTEAFF. The CDR3 nucleotides are TGTGCCAGCCGGGACATCATCATGAACACTGAAGCTTTCTTT.

Only one count was recorded for this clone. The J gene is TRBJ2-3, the V gene TRBV24-1; no definite D call. This CDR3 is built from 13 residues. Germline V lookup: CDR1 KGHDR, CDR2 SFDVKD. V was clipped by 1 base and J by 6 bases, with 7 bases between them. CDR3 DNA: TGTGCCACCAGTGATTTATTTTCGGATACGCAGTATTTT. Protein sequence: CATSDLFSDTQYF.

The rearrangement links TRBV7-8 to TRBJ1-5; possible D gene TRBD1, 6 bases. The germline gives CDR1 SGHVS, CDR2 FQNEAQ. The CDR3 totals 16 residues. Trimming took off 5 bases at V and 4 bases at J, with 18 bases between the two ends. Here the CDR3 DNA reads TGTGCCAGCAGCCAAAGGGGGGGGGCCCCAAATCAGCCCCAGCATTTT. This codes for CASSQRGGAPNQPQHF.

V is TRBV3-1 (or the pseudogene TRBV3-2) and J is TRBJ1-1; D is unclear. Trimming took off 7 bases at V and 4 bases at J, with 16 bases between the two ends. Germline-derived CDR1 and CDR2 are LGHDT and YNNKEL (reference sequence). The CDR3 totals 14 residues. CDR3 coding DNA: TGTGCCAGCAACCCTTCCCTGGGAGTCACTGAAGCTTTCTTT. It yields the protein CASNPSLGVTEAFF.

The rearrangement uses TRBV6-4 and TRBJ2-7; D is undetermined. The germline gives CDR1 MRHNA, CDR2 SNTAGT. V gave up 0 bases and J gave up 3 bases, with 6 bases separating them. The CDR3 sequence is 13 residues long. Here the CDR3 reads CASSDSPGYEQYF. DNA of the CDR3: TGTGCCAGCAGTGACTCGCCGGGCTACGAGCAGTACTTC.

The chain couples TRBV7-9 to TRBJ1-2; TRBD1 matches 9 bases. Germline CDR1 SEHNR, CDR2 FQNEAQ (reference sequence). This CDR3 has 15 residues. Germline trimming cut 4 bases from V and 4 bases from J; bases unmatched to any gene: 7. CDR3 DNA: TGTGCCAGCAGCTCCACAGGGGGCGAAGGCTATGGCTACACCTTC. Amino acid sequence: CASSSTGGEGYGYTF.